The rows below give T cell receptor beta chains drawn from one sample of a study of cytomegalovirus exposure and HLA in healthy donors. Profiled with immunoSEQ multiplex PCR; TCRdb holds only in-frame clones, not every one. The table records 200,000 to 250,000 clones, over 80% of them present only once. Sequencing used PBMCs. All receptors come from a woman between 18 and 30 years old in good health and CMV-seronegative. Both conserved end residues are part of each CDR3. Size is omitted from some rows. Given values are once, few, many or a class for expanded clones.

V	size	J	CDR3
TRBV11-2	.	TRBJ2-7	CASSLDRYEQYF
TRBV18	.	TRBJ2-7	CASSPTGTYEQYF
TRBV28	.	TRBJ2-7	CASSLAPYEQYF
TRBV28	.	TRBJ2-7	CASIQQEIGYDEQYF
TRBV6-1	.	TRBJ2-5	CASIQQGVRETQYF
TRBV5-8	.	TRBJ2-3	CALWDTQYF
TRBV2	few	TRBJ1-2	CASTPSSGTVINGYTF
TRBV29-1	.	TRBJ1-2	CSSMTGYGYTF
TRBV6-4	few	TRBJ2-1	CASSRTGDYNEQFF
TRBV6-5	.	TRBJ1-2	CASSYSGRNYGYTF
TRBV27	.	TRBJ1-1	CASSPTGLNTEAFF
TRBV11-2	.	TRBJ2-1	CASSSLSDRAVRQFF
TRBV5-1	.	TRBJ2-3	CASSLVSSDDTDTQYF
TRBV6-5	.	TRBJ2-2	CASSLDRGRTGELFF
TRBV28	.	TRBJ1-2	CASRRTGGGYTF
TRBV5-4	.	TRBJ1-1	CASSLLAGGRNTEAFF
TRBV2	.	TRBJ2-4	CASSDPGAAKNIQYF
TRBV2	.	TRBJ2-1	CASSENRESYNEQFF
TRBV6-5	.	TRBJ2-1	CASSSTRGREQFF
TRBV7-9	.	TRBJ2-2	CASNPGQGVGTGELFF